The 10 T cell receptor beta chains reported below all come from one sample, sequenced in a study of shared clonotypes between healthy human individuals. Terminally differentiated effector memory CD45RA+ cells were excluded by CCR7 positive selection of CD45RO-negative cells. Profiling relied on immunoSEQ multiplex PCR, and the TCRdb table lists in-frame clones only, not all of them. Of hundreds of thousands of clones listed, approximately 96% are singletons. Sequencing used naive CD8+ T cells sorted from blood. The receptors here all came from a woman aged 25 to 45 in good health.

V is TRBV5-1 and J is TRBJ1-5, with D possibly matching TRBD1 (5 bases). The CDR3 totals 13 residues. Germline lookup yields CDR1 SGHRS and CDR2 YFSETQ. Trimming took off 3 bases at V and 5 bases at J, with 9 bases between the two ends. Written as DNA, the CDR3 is TGCGCCAGCAGCTATAAAGGGGATCAGCCCCAGCATTTT. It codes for CASSYKGDQPQHF. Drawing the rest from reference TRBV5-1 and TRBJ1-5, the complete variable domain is KAGVTQTPRYLIKTRGQQVTLSCSPISGHRSVSWYQQTPGQGLQFLFEYFSETQRNKGNFPGRFSGRQFSNSRSEMNVSTLELGDSALYLCASSYKGDQPQHFGDGTRLSIL.

The CDR3 loop reads CASSHLSAASTDTQYF. The CDR3 DNA reads as TGTGCCAGCAGCCACCTTAGCGCGGCTAGCACAGATACGCAGTATTTT. The rearrangement uses TRBV7-2 and TRBJ2-3; tentative D call: TRBD2 (5 bases). The V gene's germline CDR1 is SGHTA and CDR2 FQGNSA. The CDR3 totals 16 residues. The V end lost 5 bases, the J end lost 0 bases, and 15 bases lay between the germline ends.

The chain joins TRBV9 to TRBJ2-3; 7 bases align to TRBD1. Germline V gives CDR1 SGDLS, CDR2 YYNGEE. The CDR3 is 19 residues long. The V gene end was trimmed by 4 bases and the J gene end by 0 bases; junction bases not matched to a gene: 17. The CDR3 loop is CASSPQPSYRGGSTDTQYF. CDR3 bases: TGTGCCAGCAGCCCACAGCCATCTTACAGGGGTGGTAGCACAGATACGCAGTATTTT. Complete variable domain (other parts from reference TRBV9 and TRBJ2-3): DSGVTQTPKHLITATGQRVTLRCSPRSGDLSVYWYQQSLDQGLQFLIQYYNGEERAKGNILERFSAQQFPDLHSELNLSSLELGDSALYFCASSPQPSYRGGSTDTQYFGPGTRLTVL.

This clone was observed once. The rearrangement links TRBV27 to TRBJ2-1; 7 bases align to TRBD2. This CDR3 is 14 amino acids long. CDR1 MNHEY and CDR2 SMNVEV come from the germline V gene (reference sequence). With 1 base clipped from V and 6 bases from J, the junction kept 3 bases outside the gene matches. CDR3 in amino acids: CASSLLGGVNEQFF. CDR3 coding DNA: TGTGCCAGCAGTTTATTGGGGGGGGTCAATGAGCAGTTCTTC.

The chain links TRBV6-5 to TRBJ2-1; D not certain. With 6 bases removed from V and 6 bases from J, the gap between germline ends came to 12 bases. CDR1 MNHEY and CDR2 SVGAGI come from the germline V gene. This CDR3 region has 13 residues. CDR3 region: CASSPGFRNEQFF. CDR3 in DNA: TGTGCCAGCAGCCCCGGCTTTCGCAATGAGCAGTTCTTC.

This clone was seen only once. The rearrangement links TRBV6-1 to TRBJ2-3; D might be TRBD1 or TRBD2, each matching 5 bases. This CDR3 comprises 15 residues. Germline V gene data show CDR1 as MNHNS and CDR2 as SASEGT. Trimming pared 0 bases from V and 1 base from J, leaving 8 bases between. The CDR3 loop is CASSEARGRTDTQYF. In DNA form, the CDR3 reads TGTGCCAGCAGTGAAGCAAGGGGACGCACAGATACGCAGTATTTT.

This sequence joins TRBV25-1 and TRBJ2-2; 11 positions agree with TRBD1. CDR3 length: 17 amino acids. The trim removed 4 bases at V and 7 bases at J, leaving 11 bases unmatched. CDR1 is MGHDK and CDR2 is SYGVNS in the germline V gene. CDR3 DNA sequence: TGTGCCAGCAGTGGATGGGGAGGACAGGGGGCGGACGGGGAGCTGTTTTTT. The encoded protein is CASSGWGGQGADGELFF. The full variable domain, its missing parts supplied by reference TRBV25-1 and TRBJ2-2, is EADIYQTPRYLVIGTGKKITLECSQTMGHDKMYWYQQDPGMELHLIHYSYGVNSTEKGDLSSESTVSRIRTEHFPLTLESARPSHTSQYLCASSGWGGQGADGELFFGEGSRLTVL.

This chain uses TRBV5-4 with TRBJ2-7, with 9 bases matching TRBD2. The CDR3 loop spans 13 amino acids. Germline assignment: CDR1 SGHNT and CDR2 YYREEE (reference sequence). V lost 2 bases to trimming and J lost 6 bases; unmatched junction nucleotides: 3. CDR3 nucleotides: TGTGCCAGCAGCTTCAGCGGGGGGTCCGAGCAGTACTTC. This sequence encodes CASSFSGGSEQYF.

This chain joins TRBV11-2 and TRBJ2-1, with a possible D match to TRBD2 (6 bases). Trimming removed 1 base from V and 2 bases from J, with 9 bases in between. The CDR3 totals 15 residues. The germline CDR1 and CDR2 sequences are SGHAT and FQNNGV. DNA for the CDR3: TGTGCCAGCAGCTTAGGCCTAGCGACCTACAATGAGCAGTTCTTC. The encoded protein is CASSLGLATYNEQFF.

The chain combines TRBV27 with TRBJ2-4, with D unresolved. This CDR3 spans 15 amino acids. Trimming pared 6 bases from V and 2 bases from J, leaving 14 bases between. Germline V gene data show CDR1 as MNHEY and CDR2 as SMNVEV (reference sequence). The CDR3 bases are TGTGCCAGCAGCTCGGCAGACATCCCCAAAAACATTCAGTACTTC. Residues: CASSSADIPKNIQYF.